One sample yielded the 23 T cell receptor beta chains listed below, sequenced in a study of T cells in lung cancer brain metastases. Method: immunoSEQ multiplex PCR; TCRdb's copy keeps in-frame clones and lacks some. This sample has 2,500 to 3,000 clones, with around 90% found just once. The sequenced material came from tumor tissue from the primary lung tumor. The receptors were gathered from a woman between 45 and 60 years old with non-small cell lung cancer.

This clone was recorded once. V usage is TRBV19 and J usage is TRBJ2-7, with 8 nucleotides matching TRBD1. With 3 bases clipped from V and 2 bases from J, the junction kept 3 bases outside the gene matches. CDR3 size: 14 residues. Germline V gene sequence: CDR1 LNHDA, CDR2 SQIVND (reference sequence). CDR3 bases: TGTGCCAGTAGTATTACAGGGGGTACCTACGAGCAGTACTTC. Translated: CASSITGGTYEQYF.

The chain uses TRBV5-6 and TRBJ1-1, with D possibly matching TRBD1 (6 bases). Deletions cut 0 bases from V and 8 bases from J, with 17 bases between. The CDR3 extends over 15 amino acids. The germline CDR1 and CDR2 sequences are SGHDT and YYEEEE. The CDR3 spells CASSLASVGGGEAFF. The CDR3 DNA reads TGTGCCAGCAGCTTGGCGTCGGTAGGGGGAGGAGAAGCTTTCTTT.

V gene TRBV5-4 combines with J gene TRBJ2-1; 7 bases are shared with TRBD2. Germline V CDR1 and CDR2: SGHNT, YYREEE (reference sequence). The CDR3 is 15 residues long. V shed 1 base, J shed 4 bases, and the junction held 5 bases outside the gene matches. CDR3 sequence (DNA): TGTGCCAGCAGCTTGAGGAAGCGGGGATACAATGAGCAGTTCTTC. It yields the protein CASSLRKRGYNEQFF.

Concerning this clone: This CDR3 is also generated by other DNA sequences in the sample. The genes are TRBV27 and TRBJ2-1; maybe TRBD2 (5 bases). There are 17 residues in the CDR3. Trimming pared 3 bases from V and 1 base from J, leaving 16 bases between. Germline CDR1 and CDR2: MNHEY and SMNVEV (reference sequence). The CDR3 protein is CASSFYPRESSYNEQFF. CDR3 bases: TGTGCCAGCAGTTTCTACCCGAGGGAGAGTTCCTACAATGAGCAGTTCTTC.

The rearrangement joins TRBV5-4 to TRBJ1-6; unclear D gene. This CDR3 has 12 residues. Germline-derived CDR1 and CDR2 are SGHNT and YYREEE (reference sequence). The V end lost 2 bases, the J end lost 7 bases, and 4 bases lay between the germline ends. CDR3 in DNA: TGTGCCAGCAGCTTCGACAATTCACCCCTCCACTTT. Its translation: CASSFDNSPLHF.

The rearrangement uses TRBV5-1 and TRBJ1-1; TRBD1 is a possible D gene (5 bases). The germline V and J ends were trimmed by 0 bases and 6 bases, with 9 bases remaining between them. Germline CDR1 is SGHRS and CDR2 is YFSETQ. This CDR3 is 13 amino acids long. CDR3 sequence (DNA): TGCGCCAGCAGCTTGGAGCAGGGAGCTGAAGCTTTCTTT. Translation gives CASSLEQGAEAFF.

The J gene is TRBJ1-5, the V gene TRBV6-7; D not certain. TRBV6-7 is identified as an open reading frame with a role that is uncertain. There are 13 residues in the CDR3. Trimming removed 8 bases at V and 3 bases at J, with 11 bases between. The CDR3 spells CASFTRDNQPQHF. CDR3 DNA: TGTGCCAGCTTCACCCGGGACAATCAGCCCCAGCATTTT.

Written as DNA, the CDR3 is TGTGCCAGCGGGACTAGCGGAAACAATGAGCAGTTCTTC. Its translation is CASGTSGNNEQFF. This chain uses TRBV19 with TRBJ2-1; 11 positions agree with TRBD2. Germline CDR1 and CDR2: LNHDA and SQIVND (reference sequence). The CDR3 loop spans 13 amino acids. After removal of 9 bases from V and 5 bases from J, the junction contained 3 bases not matched to a gene.

The genes are TRBV28 and TRBJ2-6; TRBD1 might be the D (6 bases). V was trimmed by 7 bases and J by 0 bases, leaving 13 bases between them. Germline CDR1 MDHEN, CDR2 SYDVKM. This CDR3 is 16 amino acids long. The CDR3 region is CASNPGENSGANVLTF. As DNA, the CDR3 is TGTGCCAGCAATCCAGGGGAAAACTCTGGGGCCAACGTCCTGACTTTC.

V gene TRBV30 combines with J gene TRBJ1-1; D might be TRBD1 (5 bases). V lost 0 bases, J lost 11 bases, and 10 bases lay in between. Per germline, CDR1 GTSNPN and CDR2 SVGIG (reference sequence). The CDR3 has 11 amino acids. The DNA of the CDR3 is TGTGCCTGGAGTGTGGCGGGGACGGCTTTCTTT. This gives the protein CAWSVAGTAFF.

The chain uses TRBV10-3 and TRBJ2-7; a weak D match, TRBD2 (5 bases). CDR1 and CDR2 (germline): ENHRY, SYGVKD. The CDR3 is 16 amino acids. V shed 4 bases and J shed 2 bases, with 18 bases lying between them. The CDR3 region is CAISAFETGYPYEQYF. As DNA, the CDR3 is TGTGCCATCAGTGCATTTGAGACGGGATACCCCTACGAGCAGTACTTC.

V and J are TRBV27 and TRBJ1-2, with no clear D. The CDR3 totals 14 residues. V was trimmed by 6 bases and J by 5 bases, leaving 16 bases between them. Germline V gives CDR1 MNHEY, CDR2 SMNVEV (reference sequence). This chain's CDR3 is CASSLKVGFYGYTF. CDR3 coding DNA: TGTGCCAGCAGCCTAAAGGTGGGGTTTTATGGCTACACCTTC.

The CDR3 region has the DNA TGTGCCAGCTCATCGGTCAGGGGGGGCACTGAAGCTTTCTTT. Translating it yields CASSSVRGGTEAFF. The rearrangement links TRBV18 to TRBJ1-1; 7 bases map to TRBD1. This CDR3 contains 14 residues. The germline gives CDR1 KGHSH, CDR2 LQKENI. With V trimmed by 5 bases and J by 4 bases, 7 bases remained unmatched.

This clone was recorded once. The CDR3 DNA is TGTGCCAGCAACCAACGGCAGAAGAACACTGAAGCTTTCTTT. It codes for CASNQRQKNTEAFF. This chain joins TRBV5-5 and TRBJ1-1; unclear D gene. Germline values: CDR1 SGHKS, CDR2 YYEKEE (reference sequence). This CDR3 has 14 amino acids. V was shortened by 6 bases and J by 1 base, with 13 bases between the two germline ends. The entire variable domain, with the rest obtained from reference TRBV5-5 and TRBJ1-1, is as follows: DAGVTQSPTHLIKTRGQQVTLRCSPISGHKSVSWYQQVLGQGPQFIFQYYEKEERGRGNFPDRFSARQFPNYSSELNVNALLLGDSALYLCASNQRQKNTEAFFGQGTRLTVV.

This sequence joins TRBV19 and TRBJ1-1; D remains unclear. Trimming cost V 0 bases and J 3 bases, with 11 bases left between them. There are 15 residues in the CDR3. The V gene's germline CDR1 is LNHDA and CDR2 SQIVND (reference sequence). CDR3 in amino acids: CASSIDRLGYTEAFF. The CDR3 DNA follows: TGTGCCAGTAGTATAGATAGATTGGGATACACTGAAGCTTTCTTT.

The V and J genes are TRBV12-5 and TRBJ1-1; D gene ambiguous. Per the germline V gene, CDR1 is LGHNT and CDR2 is FRNRAP. V lost 5 bases to trimming and J lost 4 bases, with 11 bases between them. The CDR3 runs to 13 residues. The CDR3 loop reads CASGNTEGTEAFF. The CDR3 DNA reads TGTGCTAGTGGTAACACGGAGGGCACTGAAGCTTTCTTT.

The genes are TRBV28 and TRBJ1-3, with no clear D. The CDR3 spans 16 residues. Trimming left V 4 bases short and J 0 bases short, with 13 bases between. Germline lookup yields CDR1 MDHEN and CDR2 SYDVKM. CDR3 coding DNA: TGTGCCAGCAGTTCCCCCGCGGGCATCTCTGGAAACACCATATATTTT. Protein: CASSSPAGISGNTIYF.

V is TRBV10-3 and J is TRBJ2-3; 8 bases align to TRBD2. The CDR3 has 17 amino acids. Unmatched junction bases numbered 15, after V lost 10 bases and J lost 0 bases. Germline V gene data show CDR1 as ENHRY and CDR2 as SYGVKD. The CDR3 loop is CATGVAGLAYSTDTQYF. The CDR3 DNA sequence: TGTGCCACTGGCGTCGCCGGACTAGCTTATAGCACAGATACGCAGTATTTT.

This CDR3 is CASSFGKMDTEAFF. DNA for the CDR3: TGTGCCAGCAGTTTCGGGAAGATGGACACTGAAGCTTTCTTT. The chain joins TRBV27 to TRBJ1-1; no reliable D call. The CDR3 is 14 amino acids. Germline V gives CDR1 MNHEY, CDR2 SMNVEV (reference sequence). Deletions cut 3 bases from V and 3 bases from J, with 11 bases between.

This chain joins TRBV29-1 and TRBJ2-5; a weak D match, TRBD2 (6 bases). This CDR3 has 15 amino acids. Germline lookup yields CDR1 SQVTM and CDR2 ANQGSEA. Trimming stripped 6 bases from V and 4 bases from J, with 21 bases between. The CDR3 nucleotides read TGCAGCGTCCACCGGGCCCCGACCGGGGGAGAGACCCAGTACTTC. Its protein product is CSVHRAPTGGETQYF.

The chain is built from TRBV25-1 and TRBJ1-1, with D perhaps TRBD1 (6 bases). This CDR3 has 16 amino acids. The germline V gene has CDR1 MGHDK and CDR2 SYGVNS. V was shortened by 6 bases and J by 4 bases, with 21 bases between the two germline ends. The CDR3 sequence is CASRVRTTGLGTEAFF. The CDR3 DNA follows: TGTGCCAGCAGGGTAAGAACCACAGGGTTGGGCACTGAAGCTTTCTTT.

This chain joins TRBV6-5 and TRBJ1-2; D uncertain. The CDR3 sequence is 13 residues long. The V gene lost 2 bases and the J gene lost 6 bases, with 10 bases spanning the gap. The germline V gene has CDR1 MNHEY and CDR2 SVGAGI. In DNA form, the CDR3 reads TGTGCCAGCAGTTACGGATCGCGGAATGGCTACACCTTC. Translation: CASSYGSRNGYTF.

This clone was counted between two and nine times. The chain combines TRBV5-5 with TRBJ2-5; D gene unclear. The CDR3 totals 14 residues. CDR1 SGHKS and CDR2 YYEKEE come from the germline V gene (reference sequence). Between the trimmed V and J ends, which lost 0 bases and 1 base, there was a span of 7 bases. Written as DNA, the CDR3 is TGTGCCAGCAGCTTGGGGGCCCGCCAAGAGACCCAGTACTTC. It translates to CASSLGARQETQYF. Looking up the rest from reference TRBV5-5 and TRBJ2-5 gives the full variable domain: DAGVTQSPTHLIKTRGQQVTLRCSPISGHKSVSWYQQVLGQGPQFIFQYYEKEERGRGNFPDRFSARQFPNYSSELNVNALLLGDSALYLCASSLGARQETQYFGPGTRLLVL.